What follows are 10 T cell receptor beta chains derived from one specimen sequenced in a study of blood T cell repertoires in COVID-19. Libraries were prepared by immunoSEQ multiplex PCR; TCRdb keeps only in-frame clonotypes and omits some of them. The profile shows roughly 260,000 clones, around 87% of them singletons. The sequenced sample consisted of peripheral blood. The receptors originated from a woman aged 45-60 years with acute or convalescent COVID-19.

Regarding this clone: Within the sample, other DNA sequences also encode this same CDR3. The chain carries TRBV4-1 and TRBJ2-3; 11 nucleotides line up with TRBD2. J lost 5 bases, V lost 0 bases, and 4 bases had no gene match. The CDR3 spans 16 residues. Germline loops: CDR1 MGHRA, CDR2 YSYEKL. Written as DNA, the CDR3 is TGCGCCAGCAGCCAAGATCGTCTAGCGGGAGGAGATACGCAGTATTTT. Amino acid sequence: CASSQDRLAGGDTQYF.

The chain's CDR3 is CASSSQGLPLHF. CDR3 nucleotide sequence: TGTGCCAGCAGCTCCCAGGGGTTACCCCTCCACTTT. The chain couples TRBV13 to TRBJ1-6, with D perhaps TRBD1 (6 bases). V lost 4 bases and J 12 bases, leaving 10 bases between the germline ends. Germline lookup yields CDR1 PRHDT and CDR2 FYEKMQ (reference sequence). There are 12 residues in the CDR3.

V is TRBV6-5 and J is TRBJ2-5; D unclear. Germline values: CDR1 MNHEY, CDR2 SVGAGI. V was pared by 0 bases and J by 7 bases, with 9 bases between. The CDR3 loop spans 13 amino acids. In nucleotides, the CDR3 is TGTGCCAGCAGTTACTCGATGGCAGGGACCCAGTACTTC. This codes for CASSYSMAGTQYF.

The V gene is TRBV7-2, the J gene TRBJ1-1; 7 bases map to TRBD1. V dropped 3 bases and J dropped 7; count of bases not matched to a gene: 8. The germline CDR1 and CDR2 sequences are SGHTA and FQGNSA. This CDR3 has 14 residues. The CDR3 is CASSFNRGVSEAFF. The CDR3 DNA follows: TGTGCCAGCAGCTTCAACAGGGGTGTGAGTGAAGCTTTCTTT.

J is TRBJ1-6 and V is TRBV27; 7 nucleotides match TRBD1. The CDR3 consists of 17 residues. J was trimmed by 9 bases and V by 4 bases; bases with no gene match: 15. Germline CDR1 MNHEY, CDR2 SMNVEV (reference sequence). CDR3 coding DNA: TGTGCCAGCAGTTCGTCCCGACAGGGACCTTTGGGTTCACCCCTCCACTTT. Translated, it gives CASSSSRQGPLGSPLHF.

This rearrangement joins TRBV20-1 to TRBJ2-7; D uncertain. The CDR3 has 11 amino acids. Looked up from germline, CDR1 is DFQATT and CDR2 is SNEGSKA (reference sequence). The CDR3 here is CSSRPGLEQYF. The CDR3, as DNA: TGCAGCTCAAGGCCCGGGTTGGAGCAGTACTTC.

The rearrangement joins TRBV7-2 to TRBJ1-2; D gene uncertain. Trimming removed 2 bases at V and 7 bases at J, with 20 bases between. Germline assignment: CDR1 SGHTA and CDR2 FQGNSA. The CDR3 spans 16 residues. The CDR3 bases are TGTGCCAGCAGCTTATCCCAGGAACCACACCTATCTGGCTACACCTTC. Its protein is CASSLSQEPHLSGYTF.

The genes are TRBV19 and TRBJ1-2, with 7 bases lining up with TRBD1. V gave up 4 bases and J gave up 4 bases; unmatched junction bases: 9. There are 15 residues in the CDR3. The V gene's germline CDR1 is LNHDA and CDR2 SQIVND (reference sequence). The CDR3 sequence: CASSTQTGTSYGYTF. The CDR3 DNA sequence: TGTGCCAGTAGTACACAGACAGGGACCAGCTATGGCTACACCTTC.

CDR3 in amino acids: CASSIDPRSVEWPQHF. The CDR3 DNA reads as TGTGCCAGTAGTATAGATCCGAGGTCAGTTGAATGGCCCCAGCATTTT. This rearrangement joins TRBV19 to TRBJ1-5; D not certain. Trimming removed 0 bases from V and 9 bases from J, with 18 bases in between. The CDR3 extends over 16 amino acids. Germline lookup yields CDR1 LNHDA and CDR2 SQIVND (reference sequence).

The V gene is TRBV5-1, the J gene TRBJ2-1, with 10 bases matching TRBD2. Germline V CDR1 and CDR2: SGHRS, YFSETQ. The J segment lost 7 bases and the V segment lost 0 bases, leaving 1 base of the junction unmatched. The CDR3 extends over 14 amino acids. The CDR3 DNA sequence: TGCGCCAGCAGCTTGGCTAGCGGGAGTAATGAGCAGTTCTTC. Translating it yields CASSLASGSNEQFF. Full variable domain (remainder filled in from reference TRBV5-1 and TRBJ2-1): KAGVTQTPRYLIKTRGQQVTLSCSPISGHRSVSWYQQTPGQGLQFLFEYFSETQRNKGNFPGRFSGRQFSNSRSEMNVSTLELGDSALYLCASSLASGSNEQFFGPGTRLTVL.